The T cell receptor beta chain described here comes from a study of Ad26.COV2.S vaccination and SARS-CoV-2 variants. Study findings and constraints: Vaccine recipients posted higher spike-specific TCR breadth than their placebo counterparts.

Produced via immunoSEQ multiplex PCR; TCRdb's table is partial and in-frame only. The sample consists of roughly 92,000 clones, roughly 84% of them appearing once. CDR1 MNHNY and CDR2 SVGAGI come from the germline V gene (reference sequence). CDR3 length: 14 residues. Trimming shortened V by 7 bases and J by 0 bases, and 10 bases separated the two germline ends. This clone was seen a few times. Its cognate antigen is unknown. Sequences were derived from peripheral blood, sampled after recovery from COVID-19. The sequence was collected from a human donor who had recovered from COVID-19. The chain combines TRBV6-6 with TRBJ1-3; D ambiguous. CDR3 in DNA: TGTGCCAGCACCCACGGGAACTCTGGAAACACCATATATTTT. It specifies CASTHGNSGNTIYF.